Below, 7 T cell receptor beta chains from the same sample are listed, as sequenced in a study of cytomegalovirus exposure and HLA in healthy donors. The study ran its PCR with 60 Vbeta and 13 Jbeta primers. TCRdb keeps only in-frame clones here, not all; method: immunoSEQ multiplex PCR. The data contain 200,000 or so clones, about 90% of them seen just once; the ten biggest clones take up over 0.2%. Sequences were obtained from PBMCs. The receptors shown here come from a girl in the first two years of life in good health and CMV-seronegative.

The chain is built from TRBV19 and TRBJ1-1, with 8 bases aligning to TRBD1. CDR3 length: 14 residues. J lost 5 bases, V lost 9 bases, and 11 bases had no gene match. Germline CDR1 and CDR2: LNHDA and SQIVND (reference sequence). CDR3 sequence reads: CASVTGDWETEAFF. As DNA, the CDR3 is TGTGCCAGCGTGACAGGGGATTGGGAAACTGAAGCTTTCTTT.

This chain uses TRBV9 with TRBJ2-7, with D possibly matching TRBD2 (6 bases). CDR3 size: 14 residues. Germline V gene data show CDR1 as SGDLS and CDR2 as YYNGEE. V was trimmed by 4 bases and J by 6 bases, leaving 17 bases between them. The CDR3 nucleotides read TGTGCCAGCAGCCCCGTAGCTAGCGTCTTCGAGCAGTACTTC. Its translation is CASSPVASVFEQYF. Full variable domain (missing parts from reference TRBV9 and TRBJ2-7): DSGVTQTPKHLITATGQRVTLRCSPRSGDLSVYWYQQSLDQGLQFLIQYYNGEERAKGNILERFSAQQFPDLHSELNLSSLELGDSALYFCASSPVASVFEQYFGPGTRLTVT.

This rearrangement joins TRBV19 to TRBJ2-3, with TRBD2 as a possible D gene (6 bases). This CDR3 spans 13 amino acids. Germline CDR1 and CDR2: LNHDA and SQIVND (reference sequence). V was shortened by 8 bases and J by 0 bases, with 9 bases between the two germline ends. CDR3 nucleotides: TGTGCCAGTGGGAGGCCAAGCACAGATACGCAGTATTTT. Its protein is CASGRPSTDTQYF.

There are a few counts of this clone. This chain links TRBV10-3 with TRBJ2-1; weak D call: TRBD1 (6 bases). Germline-derived CDR1 and CDR2 are ENHRY and SYGVKD. The CDR3 runs 15 residues. Between the trimmed V and J ends, which lost 5 bases and 6 bases, there was a span of 17 bases. This CDR3 reads CAISWTANPTNEQFF. The CDR3 DNA reads as TGTGCCATCAGTTGGACAGCCAATCCCACCAATGAGCAGTTCTTC.

The chain is built from TRBV7-6 and TRBJ2-1, with 9 bases matching TRBD2. The trim removed 3 bases at V and 6 bases at J, leaving 12 bases unmatched. Germline V gene sequence: CDR1 SGHVS, CDR2 FNYEAQ. This CDR3 is 17 amino acids long. The CDR3 DNA reads as TGTGCCAGCAGCTTCCTAGCGGGAAACCCTTCGGTCAATGAGCAGTTCTTC. This translates into CASSFLAGNPSVNEQFF.

V is TRBV6-6 and J is TRBJ2-7; 9 bases are shared with TRBD1. The CDR3 has 15 residues. Germline V gene lookup returns CDR1 MNHNY and CDR2 SVGAGI (reference sequence). The J segment lost 4 bases and the V segment lost 6 bases, leaving 10 bases of the junction unmatched. The CDR3: CASSYRDRDGYEQYF. The DNA for the CDR3 is TGTGCCAGCAGCTACCGGGACAGGGATGGGTACGAGCAGTACTTC.

The chain couples TRBV2 to TRBJ1-5, with 8 bases lining up with TRBD1. The CDR3 has 16 amino acids. Germline values: CDR1 SNHLY, CDR2 FYNNEI. The trim removed 10 bases at V and 1 base at J, leaving 12 bases unmatched. The CDR3 DNA sequence: TGTGCCAACATGGACAGGGTCGGGGCCAGCAATCAGCCCCAGCATTTT. It is translated as CANMDRVGASNQPQHF.